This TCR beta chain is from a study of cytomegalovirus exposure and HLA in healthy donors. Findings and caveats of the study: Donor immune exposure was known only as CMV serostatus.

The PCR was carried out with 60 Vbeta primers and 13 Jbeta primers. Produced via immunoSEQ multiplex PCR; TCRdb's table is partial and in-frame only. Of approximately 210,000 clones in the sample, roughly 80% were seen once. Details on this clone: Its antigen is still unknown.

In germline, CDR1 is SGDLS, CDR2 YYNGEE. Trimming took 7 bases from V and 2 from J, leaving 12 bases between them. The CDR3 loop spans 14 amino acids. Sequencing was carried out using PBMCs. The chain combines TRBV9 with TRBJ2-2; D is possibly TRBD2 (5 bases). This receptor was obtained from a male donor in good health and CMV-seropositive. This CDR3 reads CASSSRTNTGELFF. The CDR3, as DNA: TGTGCCAGCTCTAGTAGGACTAACACCGGGGAGCTGTTTTTT.